This is a list of T cell receptor beta chains from one sample in a study of cytomegalovirus exposure and HLA in healthy donors. The protocol was immunoSEQ multiplex PCR, while the TCRdb copy is restricted to in-frame clones and leaves out a portion. Of approximately 240,000 clones detected, roughly 87% appear once; the ten largest clones hold 4.5% to 6%. Sequenced material: PBMCs. All receptors derive from a woman aged 35 to 49 in good health and CMV-seropositive. Each CDR3 is given with its conserved first and last residue. D genes are given only for firm matches. Size tells how often a clone was seen (once, few, many) or the class of an expanded clone, and some rows leave it out.

abundance	v_gene	d_gene	j_gene	CDR3aa	CDR3nt
once	TRBV2	TRBD1	TRBJ1-2	CASSDKSLGQGVFRGYTF	TGTGCCAGCAGTGATAAATCGCTGGGGCAGGGGGTTTTCAGGGGCTACACCTTC
.	TRBV11-1	TRBD1	TRBJ2-3	CASSLPTRDPGGRIDTQYF	TGTGCCAGCAGCTTACCAACTCGCGACCCAGGGGGCAGAATAGATACGCAGTATTTT
.	TRBV9	.	TRBJ1-1	CASSVANTNTEAFF	TGTGCCAGCAGCGTAGCTAATACGAACACTGAAGCTTTCTTT
.	TRBV10-3	.	TRBJ1-5	CAISDRGGNQPQHF	TGTGCCATCAGTGACAGGGGCGGCAATCAGCCCCAGCATTTT
.	TRBV5-6	TRBD2	TRBJ2-1	CASSSYSGGRYNEQFF	TGTGCCAGCAGCTCGTATAGCGGGGGGCGATACAATGAGCAGTTCTTC
.	TRBV7-9	.	TRBJ1-4	CASSLGQGYEKLFF	TGTGCCAGCAGCTTAGGCCAGGGCTATGAAAAACTGTTTTTT
once	TRBV19	TRBD1	TRBJ1-1	CASSAGQDGTEAFF	TGTGCCAGTAGTGCGGGACAGGACGGCACTGAAGCTTTCTTT
.	TRBV7-2	TRBD2	TRBJ2-1	CASSLSGAGGRLNEQFF	TGTGCCAGCAGCTTATCCGGAGCGGGAGGGCGTTTGAATGAGCAGTTCTTC
.	TRBV6-4	.	TRBJ1-5	CASSQDSNQPQHF	TGTGCCAGCAGTCAGGATAGCAATCAGCCCCAGCATTTT
.	TRBV5-1	TRBD1	TRBJ1-1	CASSFRQGGLDTEAFF	TGCGCCAGCAGCTTTCGACAGGGGGGCCTGGACACTGAAGCTTTCTTT
few	TRBV9	.	TRBJ1-4	CASSATRTPNEKLFF	TGTGCCAGCAGCGCAACGAGGACACCGAATGAAAAACTGTTTTTT
.	TRBV7-2	TRBD2	TRBJ2-1	CASSLWASGVNEQFF	TGTGCCAGCAGCTTATGGGCTAGCGGGGTGAATGAGCAGTTCTTC
.	TRBV6-5	.	TRBJ2-1	CASSKTGSSYNEQFF	TGTGCCAGCAGCAAAACTGGGAGCTCCTACAATGAGCAGTTCTTC
.	TRBV6-5	TRBD1	TRBJ1-6	CASSYSVRGNSPLHF	TGTGCCAGCAGTTACTCGGTCAGGGGGAATTCACCCCTCCACTTT
.	TRBV11-2	.	TRBJ2-1	CASSLISPSRSYNEQFF	TGTGCCAGCAGCTTAATCTCGCCTAGCCGATCTTACAATGAGCAGTTCTTC
.	TRBV5-1	.	TRBJ1-4	CASSLGQLNEKLFF	TGCGCCAGCAGCTTGGGACAGCTTAATGAAAAACTGTTTTTT
.	TRBV7-2	TRBD1	TRBJ2-7	CASSFGTGGFYEQYF	TGTGCCAGCAGCTTCGGCACAGGGGGTTTCTACGAGCAGTACTTC
.	TRBV28	.	TRBJ2-7	CASSSPGISYEQYF	TGTGCCAGCAGTAGCCCAGGGATCTCCTACGAGCAGTACTTC
.	TRBV5-4	TRBD1	TRBJ2-2	CASSSTGEGTGELFF	TGTGCCAGCAGCTCGACAGGGGAAGGGACCGGGGAGCTGTTTTTT
.	TRBV7-2	.	TRBJ2-5	CASSLSGSIETQYF	TGTGCCAGCAGCTTGAGCGGGTCGATAGAGACCCAGTACTTC
once	TRBV4-3	TRBD2	TRBJ2-1	CASSPRASGRADEQFF	TGCGCCAGCAGCCCCCGGGCTAGCGGGAGGGCCGATGAGCAGTTCTTC
.	TRBV4-3	TRBD2	TRBJ2-1	CASSQDTSGGIYNEQFF	TGCGCCAGCAGCCAAGATACCAGCGGGGGAATCTACAATGAGCAGTTCTTC
.	TRBV25-1	.	TRBJ1-1	CASSESQVSFGGTEAFF	TGTGCCAGCAGTGAATCACAGGTATCATTTGGGGGGACTGAAGCTTTCTTT
.	TRBV7-9	TRBD2	TRBJ2-1	CATAGQGTSRNEQFF	TGTGCCACCGCGGGGCAGGGGACTAGTAGGAATGAGCAGTTCTTC
.	TRBV18	TRBD1	TRBJ1-4	CASSPADRGRSEKLFF	TGTGCCAGCTCACCAGCGGACAGGGGGCGATCTGAAAAACTGTTTTTT
.	TRBV7-2	.	TRBJ1-2	CASSLDRQGGSYTF	TGTGCCAGCAGCTTAGATCGGCAGGGAGGCAGCTACACCTTC
.	TRBV19	TRBD1	TRBJ1-1	CASTSFEGQGTEAFF	TGTGCCAGTACCTCCTTCGAGGGACAGGGGACTGAAGCTTTCTTT
few	TRBV5-1	TRBD1	TRBJ2-7	CANKDRAEQYF	TGCGCCAACAAAGACAGGGCCGAGCAGTACTTC
.	TRBV5-1	TRBD1	TRBJ1-1	CASSPDRGGTEAFF	TGCGCCAGCAGCCCGGACAGGGGAGGCACTGAAGCTTTCTTT
.	TRBV7-8	.	TRBJ1-2	CASSLGGGLGYGYTF	TGTGCCAGCAGCTTAGGCGGGGGGCTAGGCTATGGCTACACCTTC
.	TRBV11-2	TRBD2	TRBJ2-5	CASSVSGGAQETQYF	TGTGCCAGCAGCGTTAGCGGGGGAGCCCAAGAGACCCAGTACTTC
.	TRBV5-4	TRBD1	TRBJ2-7	CASSSTGGYEQYF	TGTGCCAGCAGCTCGACAGGGGGGTACGAGCAGTACTTC
.	TRBV5-1	TRBD2	TRBJ2-3	CASSSRLAGITDTQYF	TGCGCCAGCAGCTCCCGACTAGCGGGGATAACAGATACGCAGTATTTT
few	TRBV6-6	.	TRBJ2-7	CASRGPNEQYF	TGTGCCAGCAGGGGGCCGAACGAGCAGTACTTC